Given below is one T cell receptor (beta chain) in context. These data are taken from a study of shared clonotypes between healthy human individuals. At the level of the study: CD4 naive cells filled three plates per donor, CD4 memory three, CD8 naive two and CD8 memory one.

This was a deep-level run. Sequencing was performed with immunoSEQ multiplex PCR; in TCRdb, only in-frame clones are kept and a portion is missing. There are hundreds of thousands of clones in the sample; roughly 95% occur only once, and roughly 0.1% lies in the top ten. CD45RO-negative cells were positively selected for CCR7, leaving out terminally differentiated effector memory CD45RA+ cells. The CDR3 loop spans 14 amino acids. J gave up 2 bases and V 4 bases, and 0 bases lay outside the gene matches. Germline V gene sequence: CDR1 LNHDA, CDR2 SQIVND (reference sequence). The origin of this receptor is a woman aged 30 to 39 in good health. Sequenced: naive CD8+ T cells sorted from blood. This chain links TRBV19 with TRBJ2-1; 9 bases agree with TRBD2. CDR3 protein: CASSSGRAYNEQFF. CDR3 DNA sequence: TGTGCCAGTAGTAGCGGGAGGGCCTACAATGAGCAGTTCTTC.